This record covers a single T cell receptor beta chain. The data were taken from a study of tumor-infiltrating lymphocytes in localized non-small cell lung cancer. Profiled with immunoSEQ multiplex PCR; TCRdb holds only in-frame clones, not every one. In the table there are approximately 6,900 clones, just under 75% of which are singletons. The germline gives CDR1 KGHSH, CDR2 LQKENI. The CDR3 runs to 16 residues. After removal of 0 bases from V and 4 bases from J, the junction contained 2 bases not matched to a gene. This chain uses TRBV18 with TRBJ2-1; TRBD1 matches at 11 bases. Specimen: lung tumor tissue. The clonotype originates from a human donor with non-small cell lung cancer. Written as DNA, the CDR3 is TGTGCCAGCTCACCACCCGGGACAGGGGGGTACAATGAGCAGTTCTTC. Translated: CASSPPGTGGYNEQFF.